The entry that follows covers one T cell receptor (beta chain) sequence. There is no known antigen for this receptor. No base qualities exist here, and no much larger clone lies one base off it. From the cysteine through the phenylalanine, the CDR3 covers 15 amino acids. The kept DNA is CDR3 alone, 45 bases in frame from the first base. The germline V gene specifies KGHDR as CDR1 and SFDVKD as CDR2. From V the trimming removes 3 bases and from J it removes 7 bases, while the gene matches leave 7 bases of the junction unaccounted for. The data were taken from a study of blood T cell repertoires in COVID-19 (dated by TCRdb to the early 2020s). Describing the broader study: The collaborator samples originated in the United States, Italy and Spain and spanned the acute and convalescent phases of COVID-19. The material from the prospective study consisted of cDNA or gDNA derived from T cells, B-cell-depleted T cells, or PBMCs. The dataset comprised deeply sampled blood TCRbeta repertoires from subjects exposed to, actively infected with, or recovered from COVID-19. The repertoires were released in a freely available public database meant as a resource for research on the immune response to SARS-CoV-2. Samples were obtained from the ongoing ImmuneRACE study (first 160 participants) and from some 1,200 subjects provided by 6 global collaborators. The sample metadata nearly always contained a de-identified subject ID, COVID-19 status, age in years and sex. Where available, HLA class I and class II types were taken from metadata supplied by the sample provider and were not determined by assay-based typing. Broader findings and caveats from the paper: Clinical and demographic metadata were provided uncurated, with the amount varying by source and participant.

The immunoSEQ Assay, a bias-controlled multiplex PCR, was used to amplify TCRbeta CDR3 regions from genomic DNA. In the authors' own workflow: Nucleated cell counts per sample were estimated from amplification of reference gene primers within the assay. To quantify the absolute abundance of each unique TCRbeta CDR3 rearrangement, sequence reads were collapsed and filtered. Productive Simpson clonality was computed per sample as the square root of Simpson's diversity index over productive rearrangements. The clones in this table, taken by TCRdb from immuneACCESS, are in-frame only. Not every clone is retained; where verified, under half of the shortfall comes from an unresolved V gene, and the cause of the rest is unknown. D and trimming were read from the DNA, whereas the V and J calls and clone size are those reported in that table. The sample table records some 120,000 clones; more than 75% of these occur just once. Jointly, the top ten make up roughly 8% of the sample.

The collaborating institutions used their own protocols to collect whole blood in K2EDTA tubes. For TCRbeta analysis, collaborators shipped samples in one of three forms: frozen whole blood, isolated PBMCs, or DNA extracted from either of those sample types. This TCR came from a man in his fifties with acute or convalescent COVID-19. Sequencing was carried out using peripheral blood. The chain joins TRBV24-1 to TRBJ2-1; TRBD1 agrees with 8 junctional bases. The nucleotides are TGTGCCACCAGTGATGGGACAGGTTCATGGAATGAGCAGTTCTTC. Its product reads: CATSDGTGSWNEQFF.